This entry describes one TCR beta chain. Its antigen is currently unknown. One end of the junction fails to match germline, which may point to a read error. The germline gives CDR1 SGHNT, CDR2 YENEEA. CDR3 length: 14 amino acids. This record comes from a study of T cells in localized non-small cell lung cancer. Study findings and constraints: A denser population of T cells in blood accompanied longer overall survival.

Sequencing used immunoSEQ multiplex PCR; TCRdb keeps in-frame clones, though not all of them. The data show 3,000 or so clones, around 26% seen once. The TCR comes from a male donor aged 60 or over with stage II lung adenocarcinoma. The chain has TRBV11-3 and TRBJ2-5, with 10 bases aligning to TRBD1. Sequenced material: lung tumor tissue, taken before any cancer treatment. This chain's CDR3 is CASSLGQGKETQYF. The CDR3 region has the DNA TGTGCTAGCAGCTTGGGACAGGGGAAAGAGACCCAGTACTTC.